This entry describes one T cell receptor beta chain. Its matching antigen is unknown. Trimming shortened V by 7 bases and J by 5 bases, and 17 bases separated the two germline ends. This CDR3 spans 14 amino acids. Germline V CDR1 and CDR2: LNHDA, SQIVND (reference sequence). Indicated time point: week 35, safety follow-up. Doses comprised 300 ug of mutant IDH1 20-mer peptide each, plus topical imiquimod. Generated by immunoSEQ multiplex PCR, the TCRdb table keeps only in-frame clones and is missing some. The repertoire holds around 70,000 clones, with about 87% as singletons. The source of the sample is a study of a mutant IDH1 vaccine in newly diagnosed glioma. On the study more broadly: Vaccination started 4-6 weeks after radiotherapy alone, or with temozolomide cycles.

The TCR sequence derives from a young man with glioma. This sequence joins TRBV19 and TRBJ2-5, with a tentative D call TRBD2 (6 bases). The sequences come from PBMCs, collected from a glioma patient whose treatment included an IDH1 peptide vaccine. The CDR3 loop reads CASTSAGKGETQYF. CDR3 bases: TGTGCCAGTACTTCCGCGGGAAAGGGGGAGACCCAGTACTTC. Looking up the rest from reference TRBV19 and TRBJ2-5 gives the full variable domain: DGGITQSPKYLFRKEGQNVTLSCEQNLNHDAMYWYRQDPGQGLRLIYYSQIVNDFQKGDIAEGYSVSREKKESFPLTVTSAQKNPTAFYLCASTSAGKGETQYFGPGTRLLVL.